These 27 T cell receptor beta chains originate from one sample sequenced in a study of blood T cell repertoires in COVID-19. Repertoires were generated with immunoSEQ multiplex PCR, while TCRdb's copy carries only in-frame clones and drops some. The table shows 110,000 or so clones, with over 75% occurring only once. Sequencing input: peripheral blood. The origin of the receptors is a woman aged 50 to 65 with acute or convalescent COVID-19.

This rearrangement joins TRBV6-1 to TRBJ2-1; TRBD2 aligns across 11 bases. Germline V gene lookup returns CDR1 MNHNS and CDR2 SASEGT. V was clipped by 1 base and J by 9 bases; unmatched bases: 11. There are 17 residues in the CDR3. The CDR3 DNA is TGTGCCAGCAGTGAAGACCTAGCGGGGGGCCCCTACGGTGAGCAGTTCTTC. Protein product: CASSEDLAGGPYGEQFF.

The rearrangement links TRBV5-1 to TRBJ1-3; 7 positions agree with TRBD1. CDR3 length: 14 residues. Per the germline V gene, CDR1 is SGHRS and CDR2 is YFSETQ. V lost 3 bases, J lost 6 bases, and 6 bases stayed unmatched. The DNA of the CDR3 is TGCGCCAGCAGCTCCCCCGAGGGGGCAAACACCATATATTTT. Amino acids: CASSSPEGANTIYF. Full variable domain (remainder filled in from reference TRBV5-1 and TRBJ1-3): KAGVTQTPRYLIKTRGQQVTLSCSPISGHRSVSWYQQTPGQGLQFLFEYFSETQRNKGNFPGRFSGRQFSNSRSEMNVSTLELGDSALYLCASSSPEGANTIYFGEGSWLTVV.

In the case of this clone: The junction departs from germline at one end; a sequencing error may be responsible. The V call is TRBV7-6, the J call TRBJ2-5; TRBD2 is a possible D gene (8 bases). The CDR3 contains 18 residues. The V gene's germline CDR1 is SGHVS and CDR2 FNYEAQ. The CDR3 region is CASSPQGTRSNAREAQYF. The DNA of the CDR3 is TGTGCCAGCAGCCCACAGGGGACTAGGAGTAATGCAAGAGAGGCCCAGTACTTC.

The gene calls are TRBV27 and TRBJ2-5; 8 bases are shared with TRBD1. After removal of 5 bases from V and 8 bases from J, the junction contained 16 bases not matched to a gene. The germline gives CDR1 MNHEY, CDR2 SMNVEV (reference sequence). CDR3 size: 16 residues. CDR3 protein: CASSANPPRTGTTQYF. The DNA of the CDR3 is TGTGCCAGCAGTGCCAACCCGCCTAGGACAGGGACTACCCAGTACTTC.

This chain joins TRBV2 and TRBJ1-6; 7 nucleotides match TRBD1. Unmatched junction bases numbered 7, after V lost 6 bases and J lost 5 bases. The CDR3 spans 15 residues. CDR1 and CDR2 (germline): SNHLY, FYNNEI. CDR3 DNA sequence: TGTGCCAGCAGGGTTAGACAGGGAAATAATTCACCCCTCCACTTT. As protein: CASRVRQGNNSPLHF.

The rearrangement uses TRBV6-6 and TRBJ1-3; 12 bases match TRBD1. This CDR3 spans 15 amino acids. Trimming cost V 11 bases and J 3 bases; bases outside gene matches: 8. The germline V gene has CDR1 MNHNY and CDR2 SVGAGI (reference sequence). CDR3 protein: CAATGDRGLGNTIYF. As DNA, the CDR3 is TGTGCCGCGACTGGGGACAGGGGGCTTGGAAACACCATATATTTT.

The chain recombines TRBV5-1 with TRBJ1-2, with 8 bases identical to TRBD1. Germline values: CDR1 SGHRS, CDR2 YFSETQ. The CDR3 consists of 15 residues. Unmatched junction bases numbered 12, after V lost 3 bases and J lost 8 bases. DNA for the CDR3: TGCGCCAGCAGCTCCCTGACAGGGGAAGAAAGAGGCTACACCTTC. It yields the protein CASSSLTGEERGYTF.

The chain recombines TRBV5-1 with TRBJ1-3; 8 bases are shared with TRBD1. The CDR3 sequence is 16 residues long. CDR1 SGHRS and CDR2 YFSETQ come from the germline V gene. V gave up 4 bases and J gave up 0 bases; unmatched junction bases: 6. CDR3 DNA: TGCGCCAGCAGCCCCTGGGACAGGAGCTCTGGAAACACCATATATTTT. Encoded protein: CASSPWDRSSGNTIYF.

This chain uses TRBV7-2 with TRBJ2-7; D is perhaps TRBD1 (6 bases). Trimming removed 7 bases at V and 7 bases at J, with 17 bases between. The CDR3 has 13 amino acids. Germline values: CDR1 SGHTA, CDR2 FQGNSA. The chain's CDR3 is CASKGRGSGEQYF. The CDR3 bases are TGTGCCAGCAAGGGCAGGGGCAGTGGAGAGCAGTACTTC.

In its sample, this clone was seen once. V and J are TRBV2 and TRBJ2-2, with TRBD2 identical over 7 bases. The ends lost 3 bases at V and 7 bases at J; junction bases unmatched: 5. The CDR3 sequence is 14 residues long. CDR1 SNHLY and CDR2 FYNNEI come from the germline V gene. The CDR3 DNA reads TGTGCCAGCAGTGACGAGGGAGGGGTCGGGGAGCTGTTTTTT. It encodes CASSDEGGVGELFF. The variable domain in full, completed from reference TRBV2 and TRBJ2-2, reads EPEVTQTPSHQVTQMGQEVILRCVPISNHLYFYWYRQILGQKVEFLVSFYNNEISEKSEIFDDQFSVERPDGSNFTLKIRSTKLEDSAMYFCASSDEGGVGELFFGEGSRLTVL.

The chain links TRBV4-2 to TRBJ2-1; 7 bases match TRBD2. V was pared by 0 bases and J by 7 bases, with 6 bases of the junction left unmatched. The germline V gene has CDR1 LGHNA and CDR2 YNFKEQ. The CDR3 spans 15 residues. The DNA for the CDR3 is TGTGCCAGCAGCCAAGACTACTCGGGGGGAAATGAGCAGTTCTTC. This codes for CASSQDYSGGNEQFF.

The chain is built from TRBV4-1 and TRBJ1-2; weak D call: TRBD1 (6 bases). CDR1 MGHRA and CDR2 YSYEKL come from the germline V gene. This CDR3 has 15 amino acids. The V end lost 4 bases, the J end lost 4 bases, and 16 bases lay between the germline ends. DNA of the CDR3: TGCGCCAGCAGCCTCGATAGACAGGCGATCTATGGCTACACCTTC. Its protein is CASSLDRQAIYGYTF.

This clone appeared a few times. V is TRBV5-1 and J is TRBJ1-2, with 8 bases fitting TRBD1. The V gene's germline CDR1 is SGHRS and CDR2 YFSETQ. Unmatched junction bases numbered 5, after V lost 4 bases and J lost 6 bases. This CDR3 region has 13 residues. CDR3 sequence reads: CASSQQGADGYTF. The CDR3 nucleotides are TGCGCCAGCAGCCAGCAGGGGGCGGATGGCTACACCTTC.

The chain recombines TRBV7-9 with TRBJ1-2; D unresolved. This CDR3 spans 12 amino acids. Trimming removed 3 bases from V and 5 bases from J, with 7 bases in between. In germline, CDR1 is SEHNR, CDR2 FQNEAQ (reference sequence). CDR3 nucleotides: TGTGCCAGCAGCTTGCGGAATTATGGCTACACCTTC. Translation: CASSLRNYGYTF.

The chain couples TRBV4-2 to TRBJ1-2, with 8 positions matching TRBD1. Germline V gene sequence: CDR1 LGHNA, CDR2 YNFKEQ. The V segment lost 3 bases and the J segment 4 bases; nucleotides outside the gene matches: 4. The length of the CDR3 is 14 residues. The CDR3 reads CASSQRQGIYGYTF. CDR3 nucleotide sequence: TGTGCCAGCAGCCAGAGACAGGGGATCTATGGCTACACCTTC.

DNA of the CDR3: TGCGCCAGCAGCTTGGCCGGGACAGGGTATAACACTGAAGCTTTCTTT. Encoded protein: CASSLAGTGYNTEAFF. The J gene is TRBJ1-1, the V gene TRBV5-1, with 9 bases that match TRBD1. Germline V gives CDR1 SGHRS, CDR2 YFSETQ. The V gene end was trimmed by 0 bases and the J gene end by 2 bases; junction bases not matched to a gene: 5. The CDR3 length is 16 residues. Full variable domain (outside the CDR3, taken from reference TRBV5-1 and TRBJ1-1): KAGVTQTPRYLIKTRGQQVTLSCSPISGHRSVSWYQQTPGQGLQFLFEYFSETQRNKGNFPGRFSGRQFSNSRSEMNVSTLELGDSALYLCASSLAGTGYNTEAFFGQGTRLTVV.

V and J are TRBV18 and TRBJ2-3, with D possibly matching TRBD2 (5 bases). The CDR3 runs to 15 residues. Germline V gene data show CDR1 as KGHSH and CDR2 as LQKENI. V dropped 3 bases and J dropped 6 bases, with 16 bases sitting between them. The DNA of the CDR3 is TGTGCCAGCTCACCCTATGTTAATTCGGGGGATACGCAGTATTTT. It encodes CASSPYVNSGDTQYF.

The chain links TRBV10-3 to TRBJ1-1; 7 bases fit TRBD1. The V and J ends lost 5 bases and 0 bases, in that order; junction bases with no gene match: 6. Germline CDR1 is ENHRY and CDR2 is SYGVKD. The CDR3 has 15 amino acids. CDR3 DNA sequence: TGTGCCATCAGTCCGGGACAGACCATGAACACTGAAGCTTTCTTT. Encoded protein: CAISPGQTMNTEAFF.

This sequence joins TRBV2 and TRBJ1-2, with TRBD1 identical over 10 bases. Trimming at V came to 4 bases and at J to 7 bases, leaving 6 bases not matched to a gene. The CDR3 has 14 residues. Germline V gene sequence: CDR1 SNHLY, CDR2 FYNNEI. The DNA of the CDR3 is TGTGCCAGCAGTGTCGGGACAGGGGTAGGTGGCTACACCTTC. This encodes CASSVGTGVGGYTF.

The chain uses TRBV12-5 and TRBJ2-2; perhaps TRBD2 as D (6 bases). V shed 0 bases and J shed 3 bases, with 8 bases lying between them. Germline V gene data show CDR1 as LGHNT and CDR2 as FRNRAP. The CDR3 extends over 15 amino acids. The CDR3 sequence: CASGLVPGDTGELFF. The CDR3 DNA follows: TGTGCTAGTGGTTTGGTACCGGGGGACACCGGGGAGCTGTTTTTT.

The chain links TRBV7-7 to TRBJ1-1, with D hard to call. The ends were cut back, 1 base at V and 1 base at J, with 4 bases in the middle. Germline CDR1 is SSHAT and CDR2 is FNYEAQ (reference sequence). The length of the CDR3 is 13 residues. The CDR3 nucleotides are TGTGCCAGCAGCTTAGGAGAGAACACTGAAGCTTTCTTT. Protein sequence: CASSLGENTEAFF. Drawing the rest from reference TRBV7-7 and TRBJ1-1, the complete variable domain is GAGVSQSPRYKVTKRGQDVTLRCDPISSHATLYWYQQALGQGPEFLTYFNYEAQPDKSGLPSDRFSAERPEGSISTLTIQRTEQRDSAMYRCASSLGENTEAFFGQGTRLTVV.

The V gene is TRBV9, the J gene TRBJ2-3; the D gene is possibly TRBD2 (6 bases). V lost 3 bases and J 6 bases, leaving 26 bases between the germline ends. The CDR3 runs 18 residues. The germline V gene encodes CDR1 SGDLS and CDR2 YYNGEE. For the CDR3, the DNA is TGTGCCAGCAGCGCCCTTGTTGAGACTAGAAGGGATCGGGATACGCAGTATTTT. Protein sequence: CASSALVETRRDRDTQYF.

This clone was counted between two and nine times. This rearrangement joins TRBV5-6 to TRBJ1-1; no clear D. Germline V gene sequence: CDR1 SGHDT, CDR2 YYEEEE. V was pared by 2 bases and J by 8 bases, with 7 bases between. The CDR3 is 11 amino acids. CDR3: CASSFRMEAFF. CDR3 DNA: TGTGCCAGCAGCTTTAGAATGGAAGCTTTCTTT.

This chain links TRBV6-5 with TRBJ1-1; TRBD1 matches at 12 bases. Germline CDR1 is MNHEY and CDR2 is SVGAGI. This CDR3 is built from 15 residues. V was clipped by 6 bases and J by 11 bases; unmatched bases: 13. The CDR3 loop is CASSDRDRGPGEAFF. In DNA, the CDR3 is TGTGCCAGCAGCGACCGGGACAGGGGGCCGGGTGAGGCTTTCTTT.

This chain joins TRBV6-1 and TRBJ1-2; the D is unclear. The CDR3 is 17 residues long. Germline V gives CDR1 MNHNS, CDR2 SASEGT. The V and J ends lost 1 base and 0 bases respectively, with 15 bases between them. The CDR3 coding sequence is TGTGCCAGCAGTGAAGATATGGGTTGGAGGGCTAACTATGGCTACACCTTC. Its translation is CASSEDMGWRANYGYTF.

The CDR3 nucleotides are TGTGCCAGCAGAGGGGGGAACACCGGGGAGCTGTTTTTT. This translates into CASRGGNTGELFF. This chain uses TRBV12-3 or TRBV12-4 with TRBJ2-2; TRBD1 is a possible D gene (6 bases). Trimming pared 6 bases from V and 1 base from J, leaving 6 bases between. There are 13 residues in the CDR3.

CDR3 nucleotides: TGTGCCAGCAGCCAAGGTCCAGGGGGTAATTCACCCCTCCACTTT. The encoded protein is CASSQGPGGNSPLHF. The V and J genes are TRBV3-1 (or the pseudogene TRBV3-2) and TRBJ1-6; 7 nucleotides match TRBD1. Germline CDR1 reads LGHDT; CDR2 reads YNNKEL (reference sequence). This CDR3 is 15 amino acids long. V shed 1 base, J shed 6 bases, and the junction held 3 bases outside the gene matches.